Below, 10 T cell receptor beta chains from the same sample are listed, as sequenced in a study of cytomegalovirus exposure and HLA in healthy donors. In the PCR, 60 Vbeta and 13 Jbeta primers were used. The data were produced by immunoSEQ multiplex PCR, yet TCRdb's version contains in-frame clones alone and is incomplete. Found here are tens of thousands of clones, around 81% of them singletons; the top ten hold approximately 6%. The source material was PBMCs. The source is a man in his late teens or twenties in good health and CMV-seropositive.

This clone occurred once. The V and J genes are TRBV5-1 and TRBJ2-7, with D perhaps TRBD1 (5 bases). CDR1 and CDR2 from the germline V gene are SGHRS and YFSETQ. The CDR3 sequence is 13 residues long. V lost 4 bases to trimming and J lost 0 bases, with 8 bases between them. CDR3 in DNA: TGCGCCAGCAGCGTTAGGGGCTCCTACGAGCAGTACTTC. Translating gives CASSVRGSYEQYF.

This chain joins TRBV5-4 and TRBJ2-7; D might be TRBD2 (6 bases). V lost 6 bases, J lost 0 bases, and 13 bases lay in between. Germline CDR1 and CDR2: SGHNT and YYREEE (reference sequence). This CDR3 comprises 14 residues. CDR3 residues: CASKRDSSSYEQYF. Written as DNA, the CDR3 is TGTGCCAGCAAGAGGGACTCGAGCTCCTACGAGCAGTACTTC.

CDR3 residues: CASSPGHNYGYTF. CDR3 nucleotide sequence: TGTGCCAGTAGTCCGGGACATAACTATGGCTACACCTTC. The chain employs TRBV19 and TRBJ1-2; D perhaps matches TRBD1 (6 bases). CDR1 LNHDA and CDR2 SQIVND come from the germline V gene (reference sequence). Trimming took off 5 bases at V and 1 base at J, with 8 bases between the two ends. CDR3 length: 13 residues.

V is TRBV9 and J is TRBJ2-3; D remains unclear. The germline CDR1 and CDR2 sequences are SGDLS and YYNGEE. CDR3 length equals 12 residues. V shed 0 bases and J shed 6 bases, with 5 bases lying between them. The CDR3 loop is CASSVGADTQYF. CDR3 in DNA: TGTGCCAGCAGCGTAGGGGCGGATACGCAGTATTTT.

This chain joins TRBV6-5 and TRBJ2-7, with D possibly matching TRBD1 (6 bases). The CDR3 spans 13 residues. Trimming shortened V by 5 bases and J by 3 bases, and 11 bases separated the two germline ends. Germline values: CDR1 MNHEY, CDR2 SVGAGI. CDR3 residues: CASSPGTYYEQYF. The CDR3 bases are TGTGCCAGCAGTCCCGGGACATACTACGAGCAGTACTTC.

This clone has only a few counts. The rearrangement uses TRBV5-6 and TRBJ2-5, with D tentatively TRBD2 (5 bases). Germline-derived CDR1 and CDR2 are SGHDT and YYEEEE. The CDR3 runs to 14 residues. Trimming cost V 4 bases and J 4 bases, with 14 bases left between them. The DNA of the CDR3 is TGTGCCAGCAGCAGTCTACAAGAGGGAGAGACCCAGTACTTC. Protein product: CASSSLQEGETQYF. Using reference TRBV5-6 and TRBJ2-5 for the parts outside the CDR3, the full variable domain is DAGVTQSPTHLIKTRGQQVTLRCSPKSGHDTVSWYQQALGQGPQFIFQYYEEEERQRGNFPDRFSGHQFPNYSSELNVNALLLGDSALYLCASSSLQEGETQYFGPGTRLLVL.

The rearrangement joins TRBV9 to TRBJ2-5; D is perhaps TRBD2 (5 bases). Germline CDR1 and CDR2: SGDLS and YYNGEE. This CDR3 has 15 amino acids. V was trimmed by 1 base and J by 1 base, leaving 11 bases between them. The CDR3 DNA sequence: TGTGCCAGCAGCGTACGAGGGAGCGTCCAAGAGACCCAGTACTTC. Protein product: CASSVRGSVQETQYF.

This sequence joins TRBV4-2 and TRBJ2-4; 9 bases map to TRBD2. There are 17 residues in the CDR3. After removal of 5 bases from V and 3 bases from J, the junction contained 11 bases not matched to a gene. CDR1 LGHNA and CDR2 YNFKEQ come from the germline V gene. This chain's CDR3 is CASSTGLAQINKNIQYF. The CDR3 DNA reads as TGTGCCAGCAGCACGGGACTAGCCCAAATAAACAAAAACATTCAGTACTTC.

This chain links TRBV18 with TRBJ2-1, with 9 bases that match TRBD2. In germline, CDR1 is KGHSH, CDR2 LQKENI. After removal of 6 bases from V and 7 bases from J, the junction contained 4 bases not matched to a gene. This CDR3 spans 13 amino acids. Here the CDR3 reads CASSPGLANEQFF. Written as DNA, the CDR3 is TGTGCCAGCTCGCCGGGACTAGCAAATGAGCAGTTCTTC.

The chain couples TRBV28 to TRBJ2-2, with 9 bases aligning to TRBD1. Germline lookup yields CDR1 MDHEN and CDR2 SYDVKM. J was trimmed by 2 bases and V by 0 bases; bases with no gene match: 22. The CDR3 is made up of 23 amino acids. The CDR3 spells CASSLWATTGQGDPQPNTGELFF. The CDR3 DNA is TGTGCCAGCAGTTTATGGGCCACCACGGGACAGGGCGACCCGCAACCAAACACCGGGGAGCTGTTTTTT.